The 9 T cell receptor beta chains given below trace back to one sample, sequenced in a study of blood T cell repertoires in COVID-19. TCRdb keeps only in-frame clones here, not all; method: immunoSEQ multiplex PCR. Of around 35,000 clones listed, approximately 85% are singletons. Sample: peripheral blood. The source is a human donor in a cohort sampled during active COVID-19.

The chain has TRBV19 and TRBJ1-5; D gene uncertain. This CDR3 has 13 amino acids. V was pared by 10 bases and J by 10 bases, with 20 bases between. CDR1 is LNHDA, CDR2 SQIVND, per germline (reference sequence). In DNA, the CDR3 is TGTGCCACCGACCGGGGAATAGGGCAACCCCAGCATTTT. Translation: CATDRGIGQPQHF.

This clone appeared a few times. The CDR3 DNA sequence: TGTGCCAGCAGCGTAGCTACGGCAGGGGTAGATACGCAGTATTTT. Translating it yields CASSVATAGVDTQYF. The rearrangement links TRBV9 to TRBJ2-3; possible D gene TRBD1, 6 bases. With 0 bases removed from V and 5 bases from J, the gap between germline ends came to 13 bases. In germline, CDR1 is SGDLS, CDR2 YYNGEE. There are 15 residues in the CDR3.

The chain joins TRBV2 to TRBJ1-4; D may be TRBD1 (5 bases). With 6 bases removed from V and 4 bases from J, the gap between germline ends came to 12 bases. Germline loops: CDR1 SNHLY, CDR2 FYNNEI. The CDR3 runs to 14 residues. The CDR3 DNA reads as TGTGCCAGCAGCCAGGGTATCGGTAATGAAAAACTGTTTTTT. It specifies CASSQGIGNEKLFF.

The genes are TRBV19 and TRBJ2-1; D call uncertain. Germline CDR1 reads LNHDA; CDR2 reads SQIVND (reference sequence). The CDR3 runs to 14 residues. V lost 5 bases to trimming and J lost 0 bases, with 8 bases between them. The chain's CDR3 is CASSLSSSYNEQFF. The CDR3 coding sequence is TGTGCCAGTAGTCTCTCCAGCTCCTACAATGAGCAGTTCTTC.

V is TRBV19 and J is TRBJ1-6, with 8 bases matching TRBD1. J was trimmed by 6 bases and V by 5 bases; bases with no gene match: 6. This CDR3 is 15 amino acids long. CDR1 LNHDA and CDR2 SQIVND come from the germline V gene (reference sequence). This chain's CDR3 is CASSSRTGFNSPLHF. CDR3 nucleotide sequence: TGTGCCAGTAGTTCACGGACAGGGTTTAATTCACCCCTCCACTTT.

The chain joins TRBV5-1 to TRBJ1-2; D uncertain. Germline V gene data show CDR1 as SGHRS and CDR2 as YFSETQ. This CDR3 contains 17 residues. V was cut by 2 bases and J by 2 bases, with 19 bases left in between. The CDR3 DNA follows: TGCGCCAGCAGCTTCCTTGGCAGCGGAGGGCGCAACTATGGCTACACCTTC. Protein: CASSFLGSGGRNYGYTF.

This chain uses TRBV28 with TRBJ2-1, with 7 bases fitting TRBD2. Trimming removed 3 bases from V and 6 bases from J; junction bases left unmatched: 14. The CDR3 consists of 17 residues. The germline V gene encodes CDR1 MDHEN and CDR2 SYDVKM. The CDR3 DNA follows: TGTGCCAGCAGTTTGGAATTGGGGAGGGGAGGGCTCAATGAGCAGTTCTTC. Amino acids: CASSLELGRGGLNEQFF.

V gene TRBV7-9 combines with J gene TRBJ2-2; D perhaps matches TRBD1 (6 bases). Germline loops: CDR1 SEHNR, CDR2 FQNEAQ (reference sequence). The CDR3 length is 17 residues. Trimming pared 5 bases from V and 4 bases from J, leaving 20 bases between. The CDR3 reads CASSEETGQILTGELFF. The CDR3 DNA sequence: TGTGCCAGCAGCGAAGAGACGGGACAAATTCTCACCGGGGAGCTGTTTTTT.

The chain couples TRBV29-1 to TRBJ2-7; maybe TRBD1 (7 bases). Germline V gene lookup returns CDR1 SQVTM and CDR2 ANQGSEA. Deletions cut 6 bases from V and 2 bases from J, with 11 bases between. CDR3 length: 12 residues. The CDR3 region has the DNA TGCAGCGTCAGGGGGGCAGCCTACGAGCAGTACTTC. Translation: CSVRGAAYEQYF.